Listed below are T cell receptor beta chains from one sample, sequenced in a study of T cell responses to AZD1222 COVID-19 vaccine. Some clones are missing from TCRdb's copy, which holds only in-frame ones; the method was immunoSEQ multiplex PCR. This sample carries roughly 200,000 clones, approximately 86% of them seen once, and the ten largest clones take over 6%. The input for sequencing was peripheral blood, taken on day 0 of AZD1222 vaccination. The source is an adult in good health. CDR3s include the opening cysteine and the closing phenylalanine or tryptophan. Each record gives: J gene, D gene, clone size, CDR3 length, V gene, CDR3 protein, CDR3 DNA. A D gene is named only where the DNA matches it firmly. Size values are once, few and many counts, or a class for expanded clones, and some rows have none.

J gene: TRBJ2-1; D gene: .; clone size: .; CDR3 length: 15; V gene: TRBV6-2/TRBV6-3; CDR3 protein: CASSIGHSGLNEQFF; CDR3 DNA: TGTGCCAGCAGTATCGGCCACTCCGGCCTCAATGAGCAGTTCTTC
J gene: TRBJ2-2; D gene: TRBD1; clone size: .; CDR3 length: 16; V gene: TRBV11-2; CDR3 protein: CASSADRGLLSGELFF; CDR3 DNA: TGTGCCAGCAGCGCCGACAGGGGGCTTTTATCCGGGGAGCTGTTTTTT
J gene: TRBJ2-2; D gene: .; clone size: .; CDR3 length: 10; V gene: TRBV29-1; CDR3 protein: CSAISGELFF; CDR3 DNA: TGCAGCGCAATCTCAGGGGAGCTGTTTTTT
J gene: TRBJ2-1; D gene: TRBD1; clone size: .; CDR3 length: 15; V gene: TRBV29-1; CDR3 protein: CSVGIPGQGNNEQFF; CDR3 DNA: TGCAGCGTCGGGATCCCGGGACAGGGGAACAATGAGCAGTTCTTC
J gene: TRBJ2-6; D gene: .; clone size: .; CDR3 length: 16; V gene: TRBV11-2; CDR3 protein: CASSLVWSSGANVLTF; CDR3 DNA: TGTGCCAGCAGCTTAGTCTGGTCCTCTGGGGCCAACGTCCTGACTTTC
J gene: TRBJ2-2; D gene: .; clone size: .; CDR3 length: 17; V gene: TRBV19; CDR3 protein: CASSIDLFGDRTGELFF; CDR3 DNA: TGTGCCAGTAGTATAGATCTATTTGGAGACCGCACCGGGGAGCTGTTTTTT
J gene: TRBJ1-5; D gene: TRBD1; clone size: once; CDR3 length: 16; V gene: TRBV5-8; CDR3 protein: CASSSGTGSSNQPQHF; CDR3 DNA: TGTGCCAGCAGCTCCGGGACAGGGTCTAGCAATCAGCCCCAGCATTTT
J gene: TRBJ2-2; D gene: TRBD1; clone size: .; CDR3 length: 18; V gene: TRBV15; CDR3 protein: CATSSNDRGFRGIRELFF; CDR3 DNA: TGTGCCACCAGCAGTAATGACAGGGGATTCCGGGGCATCAGGGAGCTGTTTTTT
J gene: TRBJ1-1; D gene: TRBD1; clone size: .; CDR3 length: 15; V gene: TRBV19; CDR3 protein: CASSNQGQGTTEAFF; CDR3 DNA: TGTGCCAGTAGTAACCAAGGACAGGGGACTACTGAAGCTTTCTTT
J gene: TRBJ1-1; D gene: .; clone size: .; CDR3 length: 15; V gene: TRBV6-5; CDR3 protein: CASSYYRLSNTEAFF; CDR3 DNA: TGTGCCAGCAGTTACTACAGGCTTTCGAACACTGAAGCTTTCTTT
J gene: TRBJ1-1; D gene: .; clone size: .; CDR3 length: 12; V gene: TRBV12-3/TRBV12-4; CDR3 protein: CASSLRYTEAFF; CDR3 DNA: TGTGCCAGCAGTTTAAGGTACACTGAAGCTTTCTTT
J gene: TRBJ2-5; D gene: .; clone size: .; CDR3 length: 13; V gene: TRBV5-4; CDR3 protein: CASSLEGKETQYF; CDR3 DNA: TGTGCCAGCAGCTTGGAAGGGAAAGAGACCCAGTACTTC
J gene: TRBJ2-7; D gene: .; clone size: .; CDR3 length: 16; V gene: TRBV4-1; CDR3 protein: CASSPIPGHSSYEQYF; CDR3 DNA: TGCGCCAGCAGCCCGATCCCAGGACACAGCTCCTACGAGCAGTACTTC
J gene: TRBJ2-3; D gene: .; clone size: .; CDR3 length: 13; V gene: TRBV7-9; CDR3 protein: CASSLTTPDTQYF; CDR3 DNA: TGTGCCAGCAGCTTGACTACTCCTGATACGCAGTATTTT
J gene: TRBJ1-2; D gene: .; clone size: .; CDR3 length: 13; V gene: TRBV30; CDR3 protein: CAWSDKTNYGYTF; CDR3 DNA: TGTGCCTGGAGTGATAAGACAAACTATGGCTACACCTTC
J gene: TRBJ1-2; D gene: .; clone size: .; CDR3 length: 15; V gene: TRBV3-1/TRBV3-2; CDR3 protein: CASSARRALGGGYTF; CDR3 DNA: TGTGCCAGCAGCGCACGCAGGGCACTGGGAGGGGGCTACACCTTC
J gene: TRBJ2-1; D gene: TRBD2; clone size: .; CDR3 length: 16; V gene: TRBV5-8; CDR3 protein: CASSTTDAGGYNEQFF; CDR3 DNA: TGTGCCAGCAGCACCACGGACGCGGGGGGATACAATGAGCAGTTCTTC
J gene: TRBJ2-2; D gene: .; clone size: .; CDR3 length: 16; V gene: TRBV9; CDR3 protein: CASSVEPTGNTGELFF; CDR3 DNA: TGTGCCAGCAGCGTAGAGCCCACAGGGAACACCGGGGAGCTGTTTTTT
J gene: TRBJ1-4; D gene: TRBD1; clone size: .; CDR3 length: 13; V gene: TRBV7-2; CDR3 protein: CASSRGGDEKLFF; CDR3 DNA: TGTGCCAGCAGCCGAGGGGGCGATGAAAAACTGTTTTTT
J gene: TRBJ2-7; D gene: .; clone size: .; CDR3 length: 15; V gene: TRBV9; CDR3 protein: CASSVGADGMYEQYF; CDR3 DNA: TGTGCCAGCAGCGTAGGGGCGGACGGTATGTACGAGCAGTACTTC
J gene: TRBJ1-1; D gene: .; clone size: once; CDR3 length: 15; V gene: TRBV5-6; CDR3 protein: CASSFMGVGNTEAFF; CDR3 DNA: TGTGCCAGCAGCTTCATGGGGGTCGGGAACACTGAAGCTTTCTTT
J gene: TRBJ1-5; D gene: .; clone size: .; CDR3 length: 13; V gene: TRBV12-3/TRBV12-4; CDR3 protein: CASSFTGPQPQHF; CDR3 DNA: TGTGCCAGCAGTTTCACAGGGCCCCAGCCCCAGCATTTT
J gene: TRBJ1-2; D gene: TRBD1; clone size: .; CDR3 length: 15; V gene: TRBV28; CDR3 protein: CASSFDGLDREGYTF; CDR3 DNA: TGTGCCAGCAGTTTCGACGGCCTTGACAGGGAAGGCTACACCTTC
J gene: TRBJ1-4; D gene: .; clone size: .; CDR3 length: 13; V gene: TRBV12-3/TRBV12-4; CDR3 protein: CASHRTFGEKLFF; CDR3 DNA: TGTGCCAGCCACAGGACCTTTGGTGAAAAACTGTTTTTT
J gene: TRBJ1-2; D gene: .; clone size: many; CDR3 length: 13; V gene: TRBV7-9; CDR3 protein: CASSARTTEGYTF; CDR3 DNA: TGTGCCAGCAGCGCGCGGACCACGGAAGGCTACACCTTC
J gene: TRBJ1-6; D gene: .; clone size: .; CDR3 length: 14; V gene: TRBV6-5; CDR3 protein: CASRDNSYNSPLHF; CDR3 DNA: TGTGCCAGCAGAGACAACTCCTATAATTCACCCCTCCACTTT
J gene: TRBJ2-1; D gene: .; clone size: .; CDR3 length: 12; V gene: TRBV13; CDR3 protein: CAIRTDANEQFF; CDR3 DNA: TGTGCCATCAGGACGGATGCCAATGAGCAGTTCTTC